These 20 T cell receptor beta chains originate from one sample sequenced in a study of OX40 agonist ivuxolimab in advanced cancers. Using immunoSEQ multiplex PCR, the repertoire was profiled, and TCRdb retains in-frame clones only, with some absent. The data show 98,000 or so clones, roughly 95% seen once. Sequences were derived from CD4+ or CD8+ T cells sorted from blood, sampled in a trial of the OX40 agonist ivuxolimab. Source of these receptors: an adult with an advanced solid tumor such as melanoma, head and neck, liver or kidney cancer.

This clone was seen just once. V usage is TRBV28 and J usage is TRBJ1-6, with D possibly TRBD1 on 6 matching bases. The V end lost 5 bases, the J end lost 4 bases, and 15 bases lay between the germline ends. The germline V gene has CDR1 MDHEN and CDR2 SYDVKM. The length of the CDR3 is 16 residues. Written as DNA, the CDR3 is TGTGCCAGCAGTCACCGATCAGGGGCATATAATTCACCCCTCCACTTT. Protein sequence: CASSHRSGAYNSPLHF.

The CDR3 loop is CASLREGSPLHF. CDR3 nucleotide sequence: TGTGCCAGCCTGAGGGAAGGCTCACCCCTCCACTTT. The chain couples TRBV2 to TRBJ1-6; D gene uncertain. The germline V gene has CDR1 SNHLY and CDR2 FYNNEI. Trimming took off 8 bases at V and 10 bases at J, with 12 bases between the two ends. This CDR3 region has 12 residues.

CDR3 sequence reads: CASSLSSRGANEKLFF. In DNA, the CDR3 is TGTGCCAGCAGTTTAAGTTCGAGAGGGGCGAATGAAAAACTGTTTTTT. The rearrangement uses TRBV28 and TRBJ1-4; D possibly corresponds to TRBD1 (5 bases). The CDR3 is 16 residues long. Germline V CDR1 and CDR2: MDHEN, SYDVKM. Trimming pared 2 bases from V and 5 bases from J, leaving 15 bases between.

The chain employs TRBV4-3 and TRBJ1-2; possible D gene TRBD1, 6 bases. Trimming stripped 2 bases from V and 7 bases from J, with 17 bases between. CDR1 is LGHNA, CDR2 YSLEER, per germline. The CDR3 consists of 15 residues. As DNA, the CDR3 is TGCGCCAGCAGCCAAACAGGGTTACGGTTTAGTGGCTACACCTTC. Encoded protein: CASSQTGLRFSGYTF.

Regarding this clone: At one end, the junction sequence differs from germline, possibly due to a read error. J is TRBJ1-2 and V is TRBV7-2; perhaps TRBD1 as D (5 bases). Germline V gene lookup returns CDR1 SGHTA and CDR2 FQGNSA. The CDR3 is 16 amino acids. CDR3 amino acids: CASSQEFIGTGHGYTF. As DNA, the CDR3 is TGCGCCAGCAGCCAAGAATTCATTGGGACGGGGCATGGCTACACCTTC.

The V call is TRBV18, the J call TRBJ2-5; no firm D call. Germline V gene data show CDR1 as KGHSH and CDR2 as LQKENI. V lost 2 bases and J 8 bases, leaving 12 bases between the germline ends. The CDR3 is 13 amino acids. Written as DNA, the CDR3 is TGTGCCAGCTCACCAAACCATGCAGATACCCAGTACTTC. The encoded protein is CASSPNHADTQYF. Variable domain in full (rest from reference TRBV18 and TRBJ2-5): NAGVMQNPRHLVRRRGQEARLRCSPMKGHSHVYWYRQLPEEGLKFMVYLQKENIIDESGMPKERFSAEFPKEGPSILRIQQVVRGDSAAYFCASSPNHADTQYFGPGTRLLVL.

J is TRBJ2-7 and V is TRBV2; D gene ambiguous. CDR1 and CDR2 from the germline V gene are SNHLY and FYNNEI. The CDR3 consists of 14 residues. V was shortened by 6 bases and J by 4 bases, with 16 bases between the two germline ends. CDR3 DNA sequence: TGTGCCAGCAGCCACTTTGGCGCCAAGTACGAGCAGTACTTC. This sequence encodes CASSHFGAKYEQYF.

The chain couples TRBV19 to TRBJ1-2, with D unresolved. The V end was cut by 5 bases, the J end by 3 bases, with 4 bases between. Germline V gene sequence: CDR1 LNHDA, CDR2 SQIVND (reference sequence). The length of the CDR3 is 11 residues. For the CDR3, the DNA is TGTGCCAGTAGTCACGACTATGGCTACACCTTC. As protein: CASSHDYGYTF.

The CDR3 loop is CASSESGTRRTDTQYF. The CDR3 nucleotides read TGTGCCAGCAGCGAAAGCGGGACTAGGCGCACAGATACGCAGTATTTT. The V and J genes are TRBV9 and TRBJ2-3, with 8 bases lining up with TRBD2. Germline values: CDR1 SGDLS, CDR2 YYNGEE. CDR3 length equals 16 residues. The junction had 7 bases not matched to a gene; V was cut back by 3 bases and J by 1 base.

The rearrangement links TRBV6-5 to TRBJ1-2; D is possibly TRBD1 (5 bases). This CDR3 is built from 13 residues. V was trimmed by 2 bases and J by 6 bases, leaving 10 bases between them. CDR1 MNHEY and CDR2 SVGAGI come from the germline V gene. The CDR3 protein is CASSYARVHGYTF. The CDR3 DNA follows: TGTGCCAGCAGTTACGCCAGGGTTCATGGCTACACCTTC.

CDR3 protein: CASSFQGWRNQPQHF. CDR3 coding DNA: TGTGCCAGCAGCTTTCAGGGGTGGCGCAATCAGCCCCAGCATTTT. The chain joins TRBV7-2 to TRBJ1-5; possibly TRBD1 for D (6 bases). Germline loops: CDR1 SGHTA, CDR2 FQGNSA. Deletions cut 3 bases from V and 2 bases from J, with 11 bases between. This CDR3 is 15 amino acids long.

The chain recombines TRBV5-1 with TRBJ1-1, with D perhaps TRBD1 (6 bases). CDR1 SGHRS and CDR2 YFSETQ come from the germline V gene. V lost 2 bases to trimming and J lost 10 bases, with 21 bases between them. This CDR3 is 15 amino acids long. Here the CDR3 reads CASSFSEGHIQGAFF. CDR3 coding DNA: TGCGCCAGCAGCTTCTCGGAGGGACATATCCAAGGAGCTTTCTTT.

The CDR3, as DNA: TGCAGCGGGGTGGGAGTGAAAGCTTTCTTT. Amino acids: CSGVGVKAFF. The rearrangement links TRBV29-1 to TRBJ1-1; D gene uncertain. The CDR3 extends over 10 amino acids. Per germline, CDR1 SQVTM and CDR2 ANQGSEA. V was cut by 7 bases and J by 9 bases, with 12 bases left in between.

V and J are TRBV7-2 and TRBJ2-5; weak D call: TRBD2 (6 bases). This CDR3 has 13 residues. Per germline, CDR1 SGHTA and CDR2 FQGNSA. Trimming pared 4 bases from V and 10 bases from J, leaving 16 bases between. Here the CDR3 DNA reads TGTGCCAGCAGCTGGGACTCGGGACGGAGCCAGTACTTC. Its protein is CASSWDSGRSQYF.

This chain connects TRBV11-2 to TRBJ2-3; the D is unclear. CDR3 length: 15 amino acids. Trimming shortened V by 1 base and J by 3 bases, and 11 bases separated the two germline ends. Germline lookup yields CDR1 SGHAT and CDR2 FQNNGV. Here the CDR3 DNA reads TGTGCCAGCAGCTTAGGGGCCGGGTTGACAGATACGCAGTATTTT. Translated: CASSLGAGLTDTQYF.

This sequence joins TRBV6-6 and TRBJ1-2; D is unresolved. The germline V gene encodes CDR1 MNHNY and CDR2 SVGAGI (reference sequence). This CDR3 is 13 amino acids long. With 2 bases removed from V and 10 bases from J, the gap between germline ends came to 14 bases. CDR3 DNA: TGTGCCAGCAGTTACGACGCAGGCTACGCCTACACCTTC. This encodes CASSYDAGYAYTF.

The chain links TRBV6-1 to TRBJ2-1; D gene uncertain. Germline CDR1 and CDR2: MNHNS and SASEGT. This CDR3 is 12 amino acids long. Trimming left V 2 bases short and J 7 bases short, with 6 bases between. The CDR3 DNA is TGTGCCAGCAGTGAATTAGTTAATGAGCAGTTCTTC. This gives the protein CASSELVNEQFF.

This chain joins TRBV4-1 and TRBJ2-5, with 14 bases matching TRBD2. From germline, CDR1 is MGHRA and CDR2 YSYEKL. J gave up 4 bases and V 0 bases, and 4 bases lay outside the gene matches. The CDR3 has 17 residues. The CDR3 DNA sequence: TGCGCCAGCAGCCAAGAGAGGGGACTAGCGGGAGTAGAGACCCAGTACTTC. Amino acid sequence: CASSQERGLAGVETQYF.

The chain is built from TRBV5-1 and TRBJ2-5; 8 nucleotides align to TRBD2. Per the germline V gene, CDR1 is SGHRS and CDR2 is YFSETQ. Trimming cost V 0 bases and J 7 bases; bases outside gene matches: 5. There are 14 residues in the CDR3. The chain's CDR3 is CASSLAERESTQYF. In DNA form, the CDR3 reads TGCGCCAGCAGCTTGGCCGAGCGGGAGTCGACCCAGTACTTC.

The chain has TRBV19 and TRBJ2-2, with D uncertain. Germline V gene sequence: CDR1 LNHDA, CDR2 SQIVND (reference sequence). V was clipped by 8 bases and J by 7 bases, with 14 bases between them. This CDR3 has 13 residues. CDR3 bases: TGTGCCAGTTCCGCTGAGGTAGTCGGGGAGCTGTTTTTT. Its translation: CASSAEVVGELFF.